This T cell receptor beta chain was recorded in a study of blood T cell repertoires in COVID-19. About the research overall: Nucleic acid was either cDNA or gDNA, and it came from T cells, B-cell-depleted T cells, or PBMCs.

TCRdb keeps only in-frame clones here, not all; method: immunoSEQ multiplex PCR. The sample lists about 410,000 clones, roughly 87% seen once, with roughly 0.66% in the top ten. Enrollees, about 18 to 89 years old, lived in 24 US areas. The study assigned cohorts using participant-reported clinical history. The sequence was obtained from a man aged 18 to 30 who had recovered from COVID-19. Material for sequencing was PBMCs or T cells enriched from blood (not recorded which).

Here the CDR3 reads CASSYSLQEHYGYTF. The CDR3 nucleotides read TGTGCCAGCAGCTATTCCTTACAGGAGCACTATGGCTACACCTTC. The chain combines TRBV5-6 with TRBJ1-2; D perhaps matches TRBD1 (5 bases). The V gene lost 3 bases and the J gene lost 3 bases, with 15 bases spanning the gap. The CDR3 has 15 residues. CDR1 and CDR2 from the germline V gene are SGHDT and YYEEEE.